These T cell receptor beta chains were read from a single sample in a study of shared clonotypes between healthy human individuals. The protocol was immunoSEQ multiplex PCR, while the TCRdb copy is restricted to in-frame clones and leaves out a portion. The top ten hold 0.1% to 0.15% of the sample, which has just over 2,000,000 clones, roughly 94% seen once. Sequenced material: naive CD4+ T cells sorted from blood. These receptors originate from a man aged 18 to 35 in good health. Both conserved end residues are part of each CDR3. The D gene is left open where the match is weak. Size is stated for part of the rows, as once, few or many counts, or as a class when the clone is expanded.

v_gene	j_gene	d_gene	abundance	CDR3nt	CDR3aa
TRBV28	TRBJ2-5	TRBD1	once	TGTGCCAGCAGTTTTCAAACAGGGGGCACGGAGACCCAGTACTTC	CASSFQTGGTETQYF
TRBV6-5	TRBJ2-7	NA	NA	TGTGCCAGCAGACCCGACTACCAGGTCCACGAGCAGTACTTC	CASRPDYQVHEQYF
TRBV5-4	TRBJ2-5	TRBD1	NA	TGTGCCAGCAGCCGGGTCGGGACAGGGGCAGAGACCCAGTACTTC	CASSRVGTGAETQYF
TRBV30	TRBJ2-5	TRBD2	NA	TGTGCCTGGAGTGGCGGGAGGTGGGAGACCCAGTACTTC	CAWSGGRWETQYF
TRBV19	TRBJ1-2	NA	NA	TGTGCCAGTAGTATTGGCCAGGCGGGTGGCTACACCTTC	CASSIGQAGGYTF
TRBV19	TRBJ1-1	TRBD1	NA	TGTGCCAGTAGGGACAGGGGGCAAGGCACTGAAGCTTTCTTT	CASRDRGQGTEAFF
TRBV18	TRBJ2-3	NA	NA	TGTGCCAGCTCAGAGGGACTCCTGAGCACAGATACGCAGTATTTT	CASSEGLLSTDTQYF
TRBV5-1	TRBJ2-5	TRBD2	NA	TGCGCCAGCAGCTCAACTAGCGTCCAAGAGACCCAGTACTTC	CASSSTSVQETQYF
TRBV5-1	TRBJ2-1	NA	NA	TGCGCCAGCAGCAGCTGGAGTGTTAATGAGCAGTTCTTC	CASSSWSVNEQFF
TRBV18	TRBJ1-5	NA	NA	TGTGCCAGCCAGAGCAGTCCGGGGAGCAATCAGCCCCAGCATTTT	CASQSSPGSNQPQHF
TRBV6-5	TRBJ1-6	NA	NA	TGTGCCAGCAGCGTACGGGATAGTAATTCACCCCTCCACTTT	CASSVRDSNSPLHF
TRBV28	TRBJ1-3	NA	NA	TGTGCCAGCAGAAGTACAGGCCCCTCTGGAAACACCATATATTTT	CASRSTGPSGNTIYF
TRBV14	TRBJ1-3	NA	NA	TGTGCCAGCAGCCAAGTCGATGGCGGACGCAGCTCTGGAAACACCATATATTTT	CASSQVDGGRSSGNTIYF
TRBV30	TRBJ1-4	TRBD1	NA	TGTGCCTGGAGAGGGACAGCCGCAACTAATGAAAAACTGTTTTTT	CAWRGTAATNEKLFF
TRBV5-1	TRBJ1-2	TRBD1	NA	TGCGCCAGCAGCTTGGTAGTGACAGGGCAAGACCACTATGGCTACACCTTC	CASSLVVTGQDHYGYTF
TRBV5-1	TRBJ2-3	NA	once	TGCGCCAGCAGCTTGGAGGGGACTAGCACAGATACGCAGTATTTT	CASSLEGTSTDTQYF
TRBV6-5	TRBJ2-2	TRBD2	NA	TGTGCCAGCTCACGTTGGGCTAGCGGAACCGGGGAGCTGTTTTTT	CASSRWASGTGELFF
TRBV10-3	TRBJ2-3	TRBD2	NA	TGTGCCATCAGTGAGGGGACATGGCGGGGGGGCCAAGATACGCAGTATTTT	CAISEGTWRGGQDTQYF
TRBV5-8	TRBJ1-5	NA	NA	TGTGCCAGCAGCCCTCGGGCTGCAAGCAATCAGCCCCAGCATTTT	CASSPRAASNQPQHF
TRBV9	TRBJ2-1	NA	NA	TGTGCCAGTAGCAGAGGTTTCCTCTCCTACAATGAGCAGTTCTTC	CASSRGFLSYNEQFF
TRBV7-2	TRBJ1-2	NA	NA	TGTGCCAGCAGCTTAGCAGGGGACTATGGCTACACCTTC	CASSLAGDYGYTF
TRBV4-3	TRBJ2-6	TRBD1	NA	TGCGCCAGCAGCCAAGATTATGGACAGGCTTACAACGTCCTGACTTTC	CASSQDYGQAYNVLTF
TRBV5-4	TRBJ2-5	NA	once	TGTGCCAGCAGCTTGGATCGGCGCCAAGAGACCCAGTACTTC	CASSLDRRQETQYF